The next 10 T cell receptor beta chains were all read from a single sample in a study of T-cell memory formation after mild COVID-19. TCRdb passed the 5' RACE reads through MiXCR, listing each CDR3 protein once. This sample yields 550,000 to 700,000 distinct CDR3 sequences, of which roughly 17% are seen a single time; roughly 7.7% belongs to the top ten. Source material: PBMCs or a T cell subset sorted from them (not recorded which). The receptor source for this set is an adult woman who had mild COVID-19 (a few samples of this study predate the infection). Cell type and time point are not known.

This clonotype has more than one count but fewer than ten. This chain connects TRBV6-5 to TRBJ1-1; tentative D call: TRBD1 (6 bases). Trimming left V 7 bases short and J 1 base short, with 10 bases between. This CDR3 contains 13 residues. CDR1 MNHEY and CDR2 SVGAGI come from the germline V gene. The CDR3 DNA follows: TGTGCCAGCACCCCCAGGGGGAACACTGAAGCTTTCTTT. Amino acids: CASTPRGNTEAFF.

Written as DNA, the CDR3 is TGTGCCAGCAGGCTAAGGACTCCCTCAGCGAATGAGCAGTTCTTC. Protein product: CASRLRTPSANEQFF. The V and J genes are TRBV5-6 and TRBJ2-1, with a weak D call TRBD2 (5 bases). The CDR3 consists of 15 residues. V shed 5 bases and J shed 7 bases, with 19 bases lying between them. Per germline, CDR1 SGHDT and CDR2 YYEEEE.

This clonotype was seen a few times. The chain joins TRBV25-1 to TRBJ2-6; D call uncertain. CDR3 size: 14 residues. Per the germline V gene, CDR1 is MGHDK and CDR2 is SYGVNS. Deletions cut 8 bases from V and 0 bases from J, with 8 bases between. The CDR3 here is CASQLYSGANVLTF. The CDR3 nucleotides are TGTGCCAGCCAGCTCTACTCTGGGGCCAACGTCCTGACTTTC.

The rearrangement uses TRBV5-1 and TRBJ1-1; 8 bases line up with TRBD1. Trimming took 4 bases from V and 1 from J; bases not matched to a gene: 9. This CDR3 comprises 16 residues. Germline CDR1 and CDR2: SGHRS and YFSETQ. The CDR3 DNA follows: TGCGCCAGCAGCCCGAGGCCCGGGACAGGGAACACTGAAGCTTTCTTT. This translates into CASSPRPGTGNTEAFF.

This clonotype was observed a handful of times. The chain is built from TRBV10-3 and TRBJ1-6; no reliable D call. The CDR3 loop spans 12 amino acids. Germline assignment: CDR1 ENHRY and CDR2 SYGVKD. V was clipped by 3 bases and J by 9 bases, with 6 bases between them. This CDR3 reads CAISERVSPLHF. The CDR3 DNA reads TGTGCCATCAGTGAAAGGGTTTCACCCCTCCACTTT.

The gene calls are TRBV9 and TRBJ2-5; D perhaps matches TRBD2 (6 bases). Trimming took 8 bases from V and 2 from J, leaving 13 bases between them. This CDR3 is 13 amino acids long. CDR1 SGDLS and CDR2 YYNGEE come from the germline V gene. DNA of the CDR3: TGTGCCAGTGCTAAGGGAGGACAAGAGACCCAGTACTTC. Translation: CASAKGGQETQYF.

V is TRBV7-2 and J is TRBJ2-1; no definite D call. Germline V gene sequence: CDR1 SGHTA, CDR2 FQGNSA. The germline V and J ends were trimmed by 5 bases and 0 bases, with 5 bases remaining between them. This CDR3 has 13 residues. For the CDR3, the DNA is TGTGCCAGCAGCGATCTCTCCTACAATGAGCAGTTCTTC. Its protein is CASSDLSYNEQFF. The whole variable domain, remainder taken from reference TRBV7-2 and TRBJ2-1, is GAGVSQSPSNKVTEKGKDVELRCDPISGHTALYWYRQSLGQGLEFLIYFQGNSAPDKSGLPSDRFSAERTGGSVSTLTIQRTQQEDSAVYLCASSDLSYNEQFFGPGTRLTVL.

This clonotype showed up just a few times. V and J are TRBV5-6 and TRBJ2-1; D ambiguous. Trimming removed 2 bases at V and 4 bases at J, with 16 bases between. This CDR3 comprises 16 residues. The germline V gene has CDR1 SGHDT and CDR2 YYEEEE. The CDR3 DNA follows: TGTGCCAGCAGCTTTTGGGGTTCTATCCCATACAATGAGCAGTTCTTC. This gives the protein CASSFWGSIPYNEQFF.

Many counts were recorded for this clonotype. The CDR3 reads CASSSGFGELFF. The CDR3 DNA is TGTGCCAGCAGTTCAGGGTTCGGGGAGCTGTTTTTT. The rearrangement links TRBV6-4 to TRBJ2-2; D may be TRBD1 (5 bases). Trimming shortened V by 5 bases and J by 7 bases, and 8 bases separated the two germline ends. Looked up from germline, CDR1 is MRHNA and CDR2 is SNTAGT. This CDR3 is 12 amino acids long.

The J gene is TRBJ2-3, the V gene TRBV7-8; D is possibly TRBD1 or TRBD2 (5 bases each). Germline loops: CDR1 SGHVS, CDR2 FQNEAQ. This CDR3 spans 14 amino acids. The V gene lost 0 bases and the J gene lost 4 bases, with 8 bases spanning the gap. CDR3 in amino acids: CASSLAWGSDTQYF. The DNA for the CDR3 is TGTGCCAGCAGCTTAGCTTGGGGGTCAGATACGCAGTATTTT.